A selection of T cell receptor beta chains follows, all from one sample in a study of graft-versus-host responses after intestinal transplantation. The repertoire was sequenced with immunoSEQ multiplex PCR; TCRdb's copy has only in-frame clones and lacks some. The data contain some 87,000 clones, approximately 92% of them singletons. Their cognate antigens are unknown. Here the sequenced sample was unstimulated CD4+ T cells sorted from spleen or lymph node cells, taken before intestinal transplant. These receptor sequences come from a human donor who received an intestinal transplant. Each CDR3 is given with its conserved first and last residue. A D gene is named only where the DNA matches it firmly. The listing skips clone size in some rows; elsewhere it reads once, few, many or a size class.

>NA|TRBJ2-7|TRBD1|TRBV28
CASSLGTGGSYEQYF
TGTGCCAGCAGTCTGGGGACAGGGGGATCCTACGAGCAGTACTTC
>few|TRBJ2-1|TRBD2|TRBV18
CASSLPFRTGGKDNEQFF
TGTGCCAGCTCACTCCCCTTTCGGACGGGAGGGAAAGACAATGAGCAGTTCTTC
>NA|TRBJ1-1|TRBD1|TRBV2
CASGGDRVNTEAFF
TGTGCCAGCGGGGGAGACAGGGTGAACACTGAAGCTTTCTTT
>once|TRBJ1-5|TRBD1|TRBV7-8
CASSLADRGYQPQHF
TGTGCCAGCAGCTTAGCTGACAGGGGGTACCAGCCCCAGCATTTT
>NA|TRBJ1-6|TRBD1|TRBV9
CASSVASTGINSPLHF
TGTGCCAGCAGCGTAGCCTCGACAGGGATAAATTCACCCCTCCACTTT
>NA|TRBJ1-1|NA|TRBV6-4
CASSVAPNTEAFF
TGTGCCAGCAGTGTGGCCCCCAACACTGAAGCTTTCTTT
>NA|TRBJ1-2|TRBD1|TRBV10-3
CAISESTGKLSGYTF
TGTGCCATCAGTGAGTCGACAGGGAAATTGTCTGGCTACACCTTC
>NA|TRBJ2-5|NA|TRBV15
CATSRLSDETQYF
TGTGCCACCAGCAGACTATCCGATGAGACCCAGTACTTC
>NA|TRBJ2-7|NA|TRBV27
CASSLVGGRRYEQYF
TGTGCCAGCAGTTTAGTCGGTGGGAGGAGATACGAGCAGTACTTC
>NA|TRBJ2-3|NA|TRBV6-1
CASSVENVSTDTQYF
TGTGCCAGCAGCGTCGAAAATGTGAGCACAGATACGCAGTATTTT
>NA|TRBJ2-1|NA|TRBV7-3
CASSPLRSGLSSNEQFF
TGTGCCAGCAGCCCCCTTAGGTCCGGGCTTTCTAGCAATGAGCAGTTCTTC
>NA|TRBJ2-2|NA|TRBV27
CASSFRKNTGELFF
TGTGCCAGCAGTTTCAGGAAGAACACCGGGGAGCTGTTTTTT
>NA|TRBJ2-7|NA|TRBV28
CASSLVRGTSWNEQYF
TGTGCCAGCAGTTTGGTTCGGGGGACCTCTTGGAACGAGCAGTACTTC
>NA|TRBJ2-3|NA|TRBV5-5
CASTAVVLLGTDTQYF
TGTGCCAGCACAGCAGTTGTACTCCTTGGCACAGATACGCAGTATTTT
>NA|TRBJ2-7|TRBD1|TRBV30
CAWSRTGGYEQYF
TGTGCCTGGAGCCGGACAGGGGGCTACGAGCAGTACTTC
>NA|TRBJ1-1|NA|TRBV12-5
CASGLGTTEAFF
TGTGCTAGTGGCCTGGGGACCACTGAAGCTTTCTTT
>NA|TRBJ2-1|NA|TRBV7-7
CASSPRVVGPSSYNEQFF
TGTGCCAGCAGCCCACGGGTGGTGGGGCCGAGCTCCTACAATGAGCAGTTCTTC
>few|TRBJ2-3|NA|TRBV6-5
CASSYGGMNRADTQYF
TGTGCCAGCAGTTACGGTGGGATGAATAGGGCAGATACGCAGTATTTT
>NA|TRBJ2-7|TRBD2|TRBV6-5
CASRNREGIPYEQYF
TGTGCCAGCAGGAACCGGGAGGGAATCCCCTACGAGCAGTACTTC
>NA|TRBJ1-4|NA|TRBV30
CAWSGQFNEKLFF
TGTGCCTGGAGCGGACAGTTTAATGAAAAACTGTTTTTT
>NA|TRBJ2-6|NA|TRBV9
CASSPHKSSGANVLTF
TGTGCCAGCAGCCCACACAAAAGCTCTGGGGCCAACGTCCTGACTTTC
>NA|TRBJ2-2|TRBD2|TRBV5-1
CASAFRGLVDTGELFF
TGCGCCAGCGCCTTTCGAGGACTAGTCGACACCGGGGAGCTGTTTTTT
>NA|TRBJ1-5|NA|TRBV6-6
CASSYDRQAIEPQHF
TGTGCCAGCAGTTACGACCGACAGGCCATAGAGCCCCAGCATTTT
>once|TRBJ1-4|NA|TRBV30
CAWRAGPTNEKLFF
TGTGCCTGGCGTGCGGGACCGACTAATGAAAAACTGTTTTTT
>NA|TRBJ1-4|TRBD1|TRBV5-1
CASREGAANEKLFF
TGCGCCAGCAGGGAGGGGGCGGCTAATGAAAAACTGTTTTTT
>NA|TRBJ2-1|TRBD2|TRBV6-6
CASSYSRGGRVNEQFF
TGTGCCAGCAGTTACTCTCGCGGCGGGAGAGTGAATGAGCAGTTCTTC
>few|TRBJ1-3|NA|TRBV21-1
CASKPRPFSGNTIYF
TGTGCCAGCAAGCCCAGACCATTCTCTGGAAACACCATATATTTT
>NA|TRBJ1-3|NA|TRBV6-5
CASRRVPGNTIYF
TGTGCCAGCAGACGAGTTCCTGGAAACACCATATATTTT
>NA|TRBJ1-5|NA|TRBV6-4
CASSPDRNQPQHF
TGTGCCAGCAGTCCTGACAGGAATCAGCCCCAGCATTTT
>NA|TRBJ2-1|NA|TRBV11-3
CASSLGGERDNEQFF
TGTGCCAGCAGCTTAGGAGGGGAGAGGGACAATGAGCAGTTCTTC
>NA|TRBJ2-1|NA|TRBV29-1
CSVEGDSSSYNEQFF
TGCAGCGTTGAAGGCGATTCCTCCTCCTACAATGAGCAGTTCTTC
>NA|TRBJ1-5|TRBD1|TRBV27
CASSRQGAYQPQHF
TGTGCCAGCAGTCGACAGGGGGCGTATCAGCCCCAGCATTTT
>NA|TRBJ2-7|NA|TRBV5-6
CASSFTGTYEQYF
TGTGCCAGCAGCTTCACAGGAACCTACGAGCAGTACTTC
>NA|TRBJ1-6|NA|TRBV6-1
CASSRSHTYNSPLHF
TGTGCCAGCAGTCGGAGTCACACGTATAATTCACCCCTCCACTTT
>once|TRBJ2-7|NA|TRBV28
CASRGYWGATYEQYF
TGTGCCAGCCGGGGTTATTGGGGGGCGACCTACGAGCAGTACTTC
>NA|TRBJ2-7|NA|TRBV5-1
CASSQTAVAYEQYF
TGCGCCAGCAGCCAAACAGCGGTAGCCTACGAGCAGTACTTC
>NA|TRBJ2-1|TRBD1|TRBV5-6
CASRFFPRQGVTYNEQFF
TGTGCCAGCAGGTTTTTCCCGAGACAGGGGGTGACCTACAATGAGCAGTTCTTC
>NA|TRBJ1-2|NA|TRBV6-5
CASSYSTGNYGYTF
TGTGCCAGCAGTTACTCGACGGGTAACTATGGCTACACCTTC
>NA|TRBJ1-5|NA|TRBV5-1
CASSLDFNQPQHF
TGCGCCAGCAGCCTAGACTTCAATCAGCCCCAGCATTTT
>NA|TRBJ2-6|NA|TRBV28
CASSNQGTGANVLTF
TGTGCCAGCAGTAACCAGGGAACTGGGGCCAACGTCCTGACTTTC
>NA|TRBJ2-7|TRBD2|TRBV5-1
CASSWDSKLAGVSYEQYF
TGCGCCAGCAGCTGGGACTCTAAACTAGCGGGAGTATCGTACGAGCAGTACTTC
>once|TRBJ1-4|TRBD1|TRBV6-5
CASSYRTGTNEKLFF
TGTGCCAGCAGTTACCGGACAGGAACTAATGAAAAACTGTTTTTT
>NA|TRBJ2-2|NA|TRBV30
CAWSGTALGELFF
TGTGCCTGGAGTGGGACCGCTCTCGGGGAGCTGTTTTTT
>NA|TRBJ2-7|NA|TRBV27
CASRPSGHITYEQYF
TGTGCCAGCCGACCCTCGGGACACATCACCTACGAGCAGTACTTC
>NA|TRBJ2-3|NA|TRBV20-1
CSAGVTDTQYF
TGCAGTGCGGGGGTGACAGATACGCAGTATTTT
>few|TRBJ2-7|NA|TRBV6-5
CASSNNYEQYF
TGTGCCAGCAGCAATAACTACGAGCAGTACTTC
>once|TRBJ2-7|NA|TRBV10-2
CASSESGDGAYEQYF
TGCGCCAGCAGTGAGTCAGGGGACGGGGCCTACGAGCAGTACTTC
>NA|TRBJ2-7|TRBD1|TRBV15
CAIGQGFSYEQYF
TGTGCCATCGGACAGGGCTTCTCCTACGAGCAGTACTTC
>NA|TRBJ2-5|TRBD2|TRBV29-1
CSVEDPASGRIQYF
TGCAGCGTTGAGGATCCGGCTAGCGGGAGGATCCAGTACTTC
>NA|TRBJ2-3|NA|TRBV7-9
CASSLRAHTDTQYF
TGTGCCAGCAGCCTTCGGGCCCACACAGATACGCAGTATTTT
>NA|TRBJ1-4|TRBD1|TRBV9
CASSLGQPNEKLFF
TGTGCCAGCAGCCTGGGACAGCCCAATGAAAAACTGTTTTTT